This TCR beta chain is from a study of T cell changes during pregnancy in multiple sclerosis. Trimming shortened V by 1 base and J by 0 bases, and 7 bases separated the two germline ends. This CDR3 comprises 14 residues. The V gene's germline CDR1 is MGHRA and CDR2 YSYEKL. A remark on this clone: Other DNA sequences in the same sample also yield this CDR3.

Assay used: immunoSEQ multiplex PCR; TCRdb lists only in-frame clones, some missing. Of around 92,000 clones in the sample, approximately 93% were seen once. Specimen: peripheral blood, collected after pregnancy. V is TRBV4-1 and J is TRBJ2-7, with unresolved D. The sequence was obtained from a female donor with multiple sclerosis, enrolled in a pregnancy study. In DNA form, the CDR3 reads TGCGCCAGCAGCCAAGTTGGCAGCTCCTACGAGCAGTACTTC. Translation gives CASSQVGSSYEQYF.